This TCR beta chain comes out of a study of tumor-infiltrating lymphocytes in primary liver carcinoma. Note on this clonotype: Mismatch with germline at one junction end may stem from a read error.

A primer matching the constant region was used to make TCR beta cDNA from 500 to 650 ng of total RNA. It was through three nested multiplex PCR rounds of slightly modified ARM-PCR that TCR beta libraries arose. MiXCR, applied by TCRdb to the multiplex PCR reads, yields one record per CDR3 protein. The sample has about 200,000 distinct CDR3 sequences; about 85% are singletons. Scientists recovered RNA and DNA together from roughly 20-30 mg of unsorted bulk tissue. Treatment-naive at the time, the patients had chronic HBV infection. Five discrete regions of every tumor underwent sampling. Material: tumor tissue from primary liver carcinoma. The receptor comes from a man aged 35-49 years with primary liver carcinoma and hepatitis B virus infection.

The CDR3 nucleotides read TGTGCCAGCAGCCCAACCCTTTTAGCGGGAACAGAGACCCAATACTTC. It encodes CASSPTLLAGTETQYF. The chain joins TRBV11-2 to TRBJ2-5; 8 bases fit TRBD2. CDR1 and CDR2 (germline): SGHAT, FQNNGV. This CDR3 has 16 residues.